Below are 24 T cell receptor beta chains sequenced from a single sample in a study of blood T cells in healthy people across ages. Sample-barcoded 5' priming and a J-beta primer mix drove a second PCR of about 6 to 12 cycles. MiXCR was run by TCRdb on the 5' RACE reads, yielding one entry per CDR3 protein. Of over 1.5 million distinct CDR3 sequences detected, around 48% appear once; the ten largest clones hold around 2.1%. The sample comprised blood. All receptors derive from a woman in her thirties or forties in good health.

The CDR3 protein is CATRTPGNQETQYF. The CDR3 nucleotides read TGTGCCACGAGAACGCCGGGAAACCAAGAGACCCAGTACTTC. The chain uses TRBV15 and TRBJ2-5; perhaps TRBD2 as D (5 bases). CDR1 and CDR2 (germline): LNHNV, YYDKDF (reference sequence). CDR3 length equals 14 residues. The V end was cut by 9 bases, the J end by 0 bases, with 14 bases between.

This clonotype was seen more than once but under ten times. The CDR3 loop is CASKPGQGPFGGNQPQHF. CDR3 DNA sequence: TGTGCCAGCAAGCCCGGACAGGGCCCTTTTGGAGGCAATCAGCCCCAGCATTTT. The genes are TRBV6-1 and TRBJ1-5, with 8 bases that match TRBD1. CDR3 length: 18 residues. V lost 7 bases, J lost 2 bases, and 16 bases stayed unmatched. Per the germline V gene, CDR1 is MNHNS and CDR2 is SASEGT.

This clonotype was observed a handful of times. The gene calls are TRBV5-1 and TRBJ2-5; maybe TRBD1 (7 bases). Trimming took off 4 bases at V and 0 bases at J, with 13 bases between the two ends. The CDR3 runs to 15 residues. Germline loops: CDR1 SGHRS, CDR2 YFSETQ. In DNA form, the CDR3 reads TGCGCCAGCAGCGGCGGGACAGAGTACCAAGAGACCCAGTACTTC. Translation gives CASSGGTEYQETQYF.

J is TRBJ2-5 and V is TRBV27, with D perhaps TRBD2 (5 bases). Looked up from germline, CDR1 is MNHEY and CDR2 is SMNVEV (reference sequence). The CDR3 loop spans 15 amino acids. Trimming removed 0 bases at V and 5 bases at J, with 13 bases between. CDR3 nucleotides: TGTGCCAGCAGTTTATCGGCAGGACTTGGGGAGACCCAGTACTTC. This encodes CASSLSAGLGETQYF.

The J gene is TRBJ1-5, the V gene TRBV2; 7 positions match TRBD1. Germline V gene lookup returns CDR1 SNHLY and CDR2 FYNNEI. The CDR3 spans 13 residues. With V trimmed by 7 bases and J by 6 bases, 6 bases remained unmatched. The CDR3 DNA is TGTGCCAGCATAAGGGACAGTGGTCAGCCCCAGCATTTT. Translating gives CASIRDSGQPQHF.

This clonotype was counted between two and nine times. The rearrangement uses TRBV5-5 and TRBJ1-2; D is unresolved. Germline CDR1 SGHKS, CDR2 YYEKEE (reference sequence). V lost 2 bases, J lost 0 bases, and 17 bases lay in between. CDR3 size: 17 residues. In DNA form, the CDR3 reads TGTGCCAGCAGCTTCAAGGGCCCCGGGGTGGCTAACTATGGCTACACCTTC. Amino acids: CASSFKGPGVANYGYTF. Supplemented by reference TRBV5-5 and TRBJ1-2, the full variable domain reads DAGVTQSPTHLIKTRGQQVTLRCSPISGHKSVSWYQQVLGQGPQFIFQYYEKEERGRGNFPDRFSARQFPNYSSELNVNALLLGDSALYLCASSFKGPGVANYGYTFGSGTRLTVV.

Worth noting for this clonotype: This may arise from a read error, as a much more abundant clone is one base away. The CDR3 loop is CASGPGQGDSPLHF. CDR3 nucleotide sequence: TGTGCCAGCGGTCCGGGGCAGGGGGATTCACCCCTCCACTTT. The chain couples TRBV12-3 or TRBV12-4 to TRBJ1-6; 7 bases match TRBD1. This CDR3 region has 14 residues. V lost 8 bases and J lost 8; bases outside the gene matches: 9.

V gene TRBV7-9 combines with J gene TRBJ1-1; a weak D match, TRBD1 (6 bases). This CDR3 region has 13 residues. The germline CDR1 and CDR2 sequences are SEHNR and FQNEAQ (reference sequence). With 11 bases removed from V and 6 bases from J, the gap between germline ends came to 19 bases. The CDR3 is CAAVMGARSEAFF. CDR3 nucleotide sequence: TGTGCCGCGGTGATGGGGGCAAGATCTGAAGCTTTCTTT.

This clonotype was seen at least ten times. The chain combines TRBV7-2 with TRBJ2-7; possible D gene TRBD1, 5 bases. This CDR3 is 14 amino acids long. V lost 1 base and J lost 0, with 7 bases in between. CDR1 and CDR2 (germline): SGHTA, FQGNSA. The CDR3 nucleotides are TGTGCCAGCAGCTTAGAACAGGCCTCCTACGAGCAGTACTTC. This codes for CASSLEQASYEQYF.

The J gene is TRBJ1-6, the V gene TRBV7-4; D ambiguous. The germline V gene encodes CDR1 SGHVT and CDR2 SQSDAQ. Trimming removed 7 bases at V and 4 bases at J, with 20 bases between. CDR3 size: 17 residues. The CDR3 DNA reads TGTGCCAGCAAGTACCGGCCACCTCCAATTTATAATTCACCCCTCCACTTT. This codes for CASKYRPPPIYNSPLHF.

The chain employs TRBV7-8 and TRBJ2-1; TRBD1 is a possible D gene (6 bases). The last part of the DNA fits TRBJ2-7 better; the J call may be wrong. Germline V gene sequence: CDR1 SGHVS, CDR2 FQNEAQ. This CDR3 comprises 14 residues. The CDR3 sequence: CASSSRQVENEQYF. The CDR3 DNA sequence: TGTGCCAGCAGCTCGAGACAGGTTGAGAATGAGCAGTACTTC.

This chain connects TRBV10-3 to TRBJ2-5; D call uncertain. Trimming pared 2 bases from V and 4 bases from J, leaving 11 bases between. CDR3 length: 14 amino acids. The V gene's germline CDR1 is ENHRY and CDR2 SYGVKD. CDR3 coding DNA: TGTGCCATCAGTGAGGCGACTGCTGGAGAGACCCAGTACTTC. Residues: CAISEATAGETQYF.

Of note for this clonotype: The germline gene is not matched at one end of the junction; a read error may be the cause. The chain carries TRBV7-9 and TRBJ2-4, with 9 bases fitting TRBD1. Germline V lookup: CDR1 SEHNR, CDR2 FQNEAQ (reference sequence). The CDR3 sequence is 17 residues long. Written as DNA, the CDR3 is TGTGCCTGCAGCTTAGGAGGACAGGGGACGGACAAAAACATTCAGTACTTC. Translating gives CACSLGGQGTDKNIQYF.

This rearrangement joins TRBV20-1 to TRBJ2-4; 8 nucleotides match TRBD1. J was trimmed by 3 bases and V by 3 bases; bases with no gene match: 1. The CDR3 totals 13 residues. Germline lookup yields CDR1 DFQATT and CDR2 SNEGSKA (reference sequence). The CDR3 region has the DNA TGCAGTGCTAGTGGACAGGGCAAAAACATTCAGTACTTC. The encoded protein is CSASGQGKNIQYF.

The gene calls are TRBV6-5 and TRBJ2-1; no firm D call. This CDR3 spans 15 amino acids. V shed 5 bases and J shed 6 bases, with 17 bases lying between them. In germline, CDR1 is MNHEY, CDR2 SVGAGI. The CDR3 loop is CASSRTDSSCNEQFF. CDR3 nucleotides: TGTGCCAGCAGTCGGACCGACTCTAGTTGCAATGAGCAGTTCTTC.

The V and J genes are TRBV6-2 or TRBV6-3 and TRBJ2-1; 14 nucleotides match TRBD2. J was trimmed by 1 base and V by 5 bases; bases with no gene match: 10. From germline, CDR1 is MNHEY and CDR2 SVGEGT. The CDR3 contains 19 residues. CDR3 DNA: TGTGCCAGCAGTCGATCCCTTGGACTAGCGGGGGGTTCCTACAATGAGCAGTTCTTC. Its translation is CASSRSLGLAGGSYNEQFF.

This chain joins TRBV15 and TRBJ1-2, with a tentative D call TRBD1 (5 bases). Deletions cut 3 bases from V and 2 bases from J, with 16 bases between. Germline V lookup: CDR1 LNHNV, CDR2 YYDKDF (reference sequence). The CDR3 extends over 16 amino acids. This CDR3 is CATSSGASPRNYGYTF. In nucleotides, the CDR3 is TGTGCCACCAGCAGCGGGGCCTCACCGAGGAACTATGGCTACACCTTC.

This clonotype was picked up many times. The chain couples TRBV29-1 to TRBJ2-6; TRBD1 agrees at 7 bases. Germline CDR1 is SQVTM and CDR2 is ANQGSEA. This CDR3 contains 14 residues. J gave up 4 bases and V 3 bases, and 3 bases lay outside the gene matches. This CDR3 is CSVEDRTGANVLTF. The CDR3 DNA follows: TGCAGCGTTGAGGACAGGACAGGGGCCAACGTCCTGACTTTC.

The V call is TRBV7-2, the J call TRBJ2-3; TRBD2 might be the D (7 bases). V lost 5 bases and J lost 2, with 20 bases in between. The CDR3 consists of 17 residues. Germline loops: CDR1 SGHTA, CDR2 FQGNSA. CDR3 region: CTSSPRGGGLNTDTQYF. The CDR3 coding sequence is TGTACCAGCAGCCCACGGGGCGGGGGCCTGAACACAGATACGCAGTATTTT.

The chain has TRBV13 and TRBJ1-2, with 9 positions matching TRBD1. The V gene end was trimmed by 1 base and the J gene end by 1 base; junction bases not matched to a gene: 7. Germline V lookup: CDR1 PRHDT, CDR2 FYEKMQ (reference sequence). The CDR3 spans 17 residues. CDR3 residues: CASSLDDGQGLNYGYTF. The DNA of the CDR3 is TGTGCCAGCAGCTTAGATGATGGACAGGGGCTTAACTATGGCTACACCTTC.

This chain joins TRBV27 and TRBJ2-3; D gene uncertain. V lost 7 bases and J lost 0, with 11 bases in between. Germline CDR1 MNHEY, CDR2 SMNVEV (reference sequence). The CDR3 is made up of 14 amino acids. The CDR3 spells CASKPQTSTDTQYF. The DNA of the CDR3 is TGTGCCAGCAAACCGCAGACTAGCACAGATACGCAGTATTTT.

In regard to this clonotype: The junction differs from germline at one of its ends, possibly a read error. This chain links TRBV7-9 with TRBJ2-1; 7 bases line up with TRBD2. The CDR3 runs 15 residues. Germline V gives CDR1 SEHNR, CDR2 FQNEAQ (reference sequence). CDR3 residues: CASSLAGTNYNEQSF. DNA for the CDR3: TGTGCCAGCAGCTTAGCCGGGACTAACTACAATGAGCAGTCCTTC.

The V call is TRBV28, the J call TRBJ2-7; 8 bases are a match to TRBD2. The J call may be in error: the DNA end matches TRBJ2-5 better. The germline V gene has CDR1 MDHEN and CDR2 SYDVKM. This CDR3 has 14 amino acids. The CDR3 DNA reads as TGTGCCAGCAGTTCAGCGGGGGCACCGGGGACCCAGTACTTC. Protein product: CASSSAGAPGTQYF.

As to this clonotype: One end of the junction does not line up with germline, which may come from a read error. The rearrangement joins TRBV4-3 to TRBJ2-1, with 7 bases that match TRBD2. Germline CDR1 is LGHNA and CDR2 is YSLEER. The CDR3 covers 19 residues. CDR3 sequence: CASNQDPSRVAGVGNEQFF. CDR3 sequence (DNA): TGCGCCAGCAACCAAGATCCTAGCCGAGTGGCGGGGGTGGGCAATGAGCAGTTCTTC.